The 18 T cell receptor beta chains given below trace back to one sample, sequenced in a study of response to subunit inactivated influenza vaccine. TCRdb re-called the RT-PCR reads through MiXCR, storing one row per CDR3 protein. The table shows around 750,000 distinct CDR3 sequences, with roughly 20% occurring only once. The sequencing used PBMCs from blood, collected more than 4 days after vaccination. The receptors shown here come from a man aged 45-60 years who received an inactivated influenza vaccine.

This chain connects TRBV27 to TRBJ2-1; D gene ambiguous. This CDR3 has 15 residues. Germline CDR1 and CDR2: MNHEY and SMNVEV (reference sequence). V shed 3 bases and J shed 0 bases, with 9 bases lying between them. This CDR3 is CASSFIRSSYNEQFF. CDR3 DNA sequence: TGTGCCAGCAGTTTTATCAGAAGCTCCTACAATGAGCAGTTCTTC.

The V and J genes are TRBV5-6 and TRBJ2-7; D might be TRBD1 (8 bases). From germline, CDR1 is SGHDT and CDR2 YYEEEE. V shed 4 bases and J shed 4 bases, with 15 bases lying between them. This CDR3 spans 14 amino acids. The CDR3 nucleotides read TGTGCCAGCAGCATCGGACAGGGACTATACGAGCAGTACTTC. Its translation is CASSIGQGLYEQYF. The entire variable domain, with the rest obtained from reference TRBV5-6 and TRBJ2-7, is as follows: DAGVTQSPTHLIKTRGQQVTLRCSPKSGHDTVSWYQQALGQGPQFIFQYYEEEERQRGNFPDRFSGHQFPNYSSELNVNALLLGDSALYLCASSIGQGLYEQYFGPGTRLTVT.

This clonotype was counted many times. The J gene is TRBJ2-7, the V gene TRBV20-1; the match to TRBD1 covers 7 bases. Per the germline V gene, CDR1 is DFQATT and CDR2 is SNEGSKA (reference sequence). J gave up 5 bases and V 5 bases, and 6 bases lay outside the gene matches. CDR3 length: 12 amino acids. Here the CDR3 DNA reads TGCAGTGCTGAGGACAGGTCGGACGAGCAGTACTTC. Its protein product is CSAEDRSDEQYF.

This clonotype has a handful of counts. The chain recombines TRBV27 with TRBJ2-3; the D is unclear. CDR1 is MNHEY and CDR2 is SMNVEV in the germline V gene (reference sequence). This CDR3 is built from 14 residues. V gave up 8 bases and J gave up 1 base, with 13 bases separating them. Written as DNA, the CDR3 is TGTGCCAGCCGTTACCTTCAGGGCACAGATACGCAGTATTTT. It specifies CASRYLQGTDTQYF.

This clonotype has only a few counts. The chain's CDR3 is CASSSRGGTSTDTQYF. The CDR3 region has the DNA TGTGCCAGCAGCTCCCGAGGGGGGACTAGCACAGATACGCAGTATTTT. The V and J genes are TRBV6-2 or TRBV6-3 and TRBJ2-3; the D gene could be TRBD1 or TRBD2 (6 bases each). Per the germline V gene, CDR1 is MNHEY and CDR2 is SVGEGT. Deletions cut 6 bases from V and 0 bases from J, with 16 bases between. The CDR3 runs 16 residues.

The chain carries TRBV12-3 or TRBV12-4 and TRBJ1-4; D unclear. The CDR3 runs 17 residues. Trimming shortened V by 6 bases and J by 0 bases, and 17 bases separated the two germline ends. The DNA of the CDR3 is TGTGCCAGCAGATTCGGACGGTTATTTGCAACTAATGAAAAACTGTTTTTT. This encodes CASRFGRLFATNEKLFF.

The genes are TRBV3-1 and TRBJ2-5, with 11 nucleotides matching TRBD2. The CDR3 contains 17 residues. The J segment lost 5 bases and the V segment lost 4 bases, leaving 12 bases of the junction unmatched. Germline V gene data show CDR1 as LGHDT and CDR2 as YNNKEL (reference sequence). The CDR3 spells CASSLTRLAGRAETQYF. DNA of the CDR3: TGTGCCAGCAGCCTCACCAGACTAGCGGGACGTGCGGAGACCCAGTACTTC.

J is TRBJ2-3 and V is TRBV20-1; possible D gene TRBD2, 5 bases. Trimming took off 5 bases at V and 5 bases at J, with 8 bases between the two ends. This CDR3 spans 11 amino acids. Germline CDR1 reads DFQATT; CDR2 reads SNEGSKA (reference sequence). The CDR3 nucleotides are TGCAGTGCTGAGGCGGGAGATACGCAGTATTTT. Translating gives CSAEAGDTQYF.

The rearrangement links TRBV11-1 to TRBJ1-4, with 9 bases fitting TRBD1. V lost 5 bases to trimming and J lost 5 bases; unmatched junction nucleotides: 9. The CDR3 spans 16 residues. In germline, CDR1 is SGHAT, CDR2 FQDESV (reference sequence). CDR3 loop: CASSKGPGTGNEKLFF. DNA for the CDR3: TGTGCCAGCAGCAAAGGTCCCGGGACAGGGAATGAAAAACTGTTTTTT.

This clonotype was found once. The rearrangement uses TRBV2 and TRBJ1-6; tentatively, D is TRBD1 (5 bases). The CDR3 is made up of 15 amino acids. The germline V gene encodes CDR1 SNHLY and CDR2 FYNNEI. The V end was cut by 6 bases, the J end by 4 bases, with 13 bases between. CDR3 coding DNA: TGTGCCAGCAGGGAGACAGCTACTTATAATTCACCCCTCCACTTT. Translating it yields CASRETATYNSPLHF.

This clonotype was seen repeatedly, ten times or more. The chain recombines TRBV3-1 with TRBJ2-7; D is unclear. The CDR3 extends over 11 amino acids. Germline V gene sequence: CDR1 LGHDT, CDR2 YNNKEL (reference sequence). Trimming pared 2 bases from V and 4 bases from J, leaving 3 bases between. CDR3 amino acids: CASSQMYEQYF. The CDR3 DNA follows: TGTGCCAGCAGCCAAATGTACGAGCAGTACTTC.

The chain is built from TRBV6-2 or TRBV6-3 and TRBJ2-1; 12 positions agree with TRBD2. The CDR3 has 14 amino acids. The germline V gene has CDR1 MNHEY and CDR2 SVGEGT. V was clipped by 9 bases and J by 9 bases; unmatched bases: 9. The CDR3 spells CASSLAGGGSEQFF. The CDR3 nucleotides are TGTGCCAGTTCGCTAGCGGGAGGGGGGAGTGAGCAGTTCTTC.

V and J are TRBV7-2 and TRBJ2-5, with a tentative D call TRBD2 (5 bases). The V gene lost 7 bases and the J gene lost 3 bases, with 18 bases spanning the gap. The CDR3 length is 15 residues. Germline CDR1 SGHTA, CDR2 FQGNSA. The CDR3 DNA follows: TGTGCCAGCACCCGGACTTCCGTAATAAAAGAGACCCAGTACTTC. Protein product: CASTRTSVIKETQYF.

The V gene is TRBV6-5, the J gene TRBJ2-7, with 10 bases identical to TRBD2. Germline CDR1 reads MNHEY; CDR2 reads SVGAGI. V lost 0 bases and J lost 3; bases outside the gene matches: 2. The CDR3 extends over 15 amino acids. The CDR3 spells CASSYSGLAFYEQYF. CDR3 nucleotide sequence: TGTGCCAGCAGTTACTCGGGACTAGCGTTCTACGAGCAGTACTTC.

This clonotype was detected a few times. V and J are TRBV2 and TRBJ1-1; weak D call: TRBD1 (6 bases). The CDR3 contains 14 residues. Germline V lookup: CDR1 SNHLY, CDR2 FYNNEI. Trimming left V 7 bases short and J 5 bases short, with 17 bases between. This CDR3 is CASIKRGARTEAFF. The CDR3 DNA sequence: TGTGCCAGCATCAAAAGGGGGGCGAGGACTGAAGCTTTCTTT. Combining the CDR3 with reference TRBV2 and TRBJ1-1 gives the whole variable domain EPEVTQTPSHQVTQMGQEVILRCVPISNHLYFYWYRQILGQKVEFLVSFYNNEISEKSEIFDDQFSVERPDGSNFTLKIRSTKLEDSAMYFCASIKRGARTEAFFGQGTRLTVV.

This clonotype showed up just a few times. This sequence joins TRBV7-9 and TRBJ2-1; 8 bases fit TRBD2. The CDR3 runs to 15 residues. Germline assignment: CDR1 SEHNR and CDR2 FQNEAQ (reference sequence). With V trimmed by 3 bases and J by 10 bases, 11 bases remained unmatched. The CDR3: CASSFTSGRLREQFF. In nucleotides, the CDR3 is TGTGCCAGCAGCTTTACTAGCGGCCGCTTAAGGGAGCAGTTCTTC.

In its sample, this clonotype was seen a few times. The chain joins TRBV6-6 to TRBJ1-2; no firm D call. The V end was cut by 6 bases, the J end by 4 bases, with 9 bases between. Germline-derived CDR1 and CDR2 are MNHNY and SVGAGI (reference sequence). The CDR3 extends over 12 amino acids. The CDR3 reads CASRGGPYGYTF. The CDR3 nucleotides are TGTGCCAGCAGGGGAGGGCCCTATGGCTACACCTTC.

In its sample, this clonotype was seen a few times. The V gene is TRBV12-3 or TRBV12-4, the J gene TRBJ2-2; D might be TRBD1 (6 bases). There are 14 residues in the CDR3. The ends were cut back, 7 bases at V and 1 base at J, with 10 bases in the middle. In DNA form, the CDR3 reads TGTGCCAGCACAAAGGGACAGAACACCGGGGAGCTGTTTTTT. Amino acids: CASTKGQNTGELFF.